This T cell receptor (beta chain) was profiled in a study of blood T cell repertoires in COVID-19. The wider study: The analysed material was cDNA or gDNA that came from T cells, B-cell-depleted T cells, or PBMCs.

Per the study methods: Scientists estimated how many nucleated cells there were by amplifying reference gene primers. Assay used: immunoSEQ multiplex PCR; TCRdb lists only in-frame clones, some missing. V, J and clone size derive from that table, while D and trimming were established from the DNA sequence. The sample has about 330,000 clones, 88% seen once. Cohort placement rested on clinical history that participants reported themselves. Germline values: CDR1 KGHSH, CDR2 LQKENI. The CDR3 contains 17 residues. Unmatched junction bases numbered 4, after V lost 3 bases and J lost 0 bases. J is TRBJ2-3 and V is TRBV18; 12 nucleotides agree with TRBD2. The clonotype comes from a man under 40 who had recovered from COVID-19. Input material: PBMCs or T cells enriched from blood (not recorded which). The CDR3 spells CASSPRLAGGSTDTQYF. The CDR3 DNA sequence: TGTGCCAGCTCACCCCGGCTAGCGGGGGGGAGCACAGATACGCAGTATTTT.